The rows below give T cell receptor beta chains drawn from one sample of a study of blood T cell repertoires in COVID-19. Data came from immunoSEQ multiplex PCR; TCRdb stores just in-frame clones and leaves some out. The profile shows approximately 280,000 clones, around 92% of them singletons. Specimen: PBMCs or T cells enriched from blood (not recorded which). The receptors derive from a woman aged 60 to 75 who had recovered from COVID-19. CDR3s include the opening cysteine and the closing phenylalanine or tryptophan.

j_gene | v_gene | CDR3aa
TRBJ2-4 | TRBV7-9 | CASGQYDRGGFVKNIQYF
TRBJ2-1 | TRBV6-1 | CASSEQSGSYNEQFF
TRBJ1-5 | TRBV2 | CASSEGGRPFNQPQHF
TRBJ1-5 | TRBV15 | CATRSRGQGQPQHF
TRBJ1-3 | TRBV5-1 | CASSYLGTGNGNTIYF
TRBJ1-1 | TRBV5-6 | CASSLVGLQRAFF
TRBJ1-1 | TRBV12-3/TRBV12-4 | CASRKNTEAFF
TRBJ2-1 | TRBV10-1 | CASSGDRGKNEQFF
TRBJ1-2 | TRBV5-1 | CASSSQTGGFYGYTF
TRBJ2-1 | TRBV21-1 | CASSKGTSGNEQFF
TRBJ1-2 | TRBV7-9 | CASSLRDRGSSGYTF
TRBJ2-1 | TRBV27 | CASSLEGLVGHEQFF
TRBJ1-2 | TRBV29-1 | CSAATAYGYTF
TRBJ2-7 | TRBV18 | CASSPGYVSYEQYF
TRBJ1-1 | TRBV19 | CASSTHFFGGEPEAFF
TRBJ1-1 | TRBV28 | CASSPRGGTEAFF
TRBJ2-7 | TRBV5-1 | CASSSTGNEQYF
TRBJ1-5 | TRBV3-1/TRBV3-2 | CASSQMTGQPQHF
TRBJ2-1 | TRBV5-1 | CAIGPAGTGFFAGTGFVGEQFF
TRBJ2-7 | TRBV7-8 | CASSTGLAGLYEQYF
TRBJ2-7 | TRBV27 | CASKYGTGVYEQYF
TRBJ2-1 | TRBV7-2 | CASSSQGWNEQFF
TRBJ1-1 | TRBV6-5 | CASSYSMGRDTEAFF
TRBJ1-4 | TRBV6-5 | CASSYFPTVNEKLFF
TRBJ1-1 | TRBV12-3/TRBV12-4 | CASSLTGRTEAFF
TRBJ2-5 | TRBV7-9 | CASSSLSRETQYF
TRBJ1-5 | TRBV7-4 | CASSSQGYGNQPQHF
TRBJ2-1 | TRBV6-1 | CASSEAGTSGGNEQFF
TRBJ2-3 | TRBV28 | CASSLIDSSTDTQYF
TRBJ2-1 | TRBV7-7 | CASSLGHNNEQFF
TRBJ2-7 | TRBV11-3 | CASSLGAAYEQYF